This is a list of T cell receptor beta chains from one sample in a study of T cell responses to AZD1222 COVID-19 vaccine. The assay was immunoSEQ multiplex PCR, and TCRdb's table has in-frame clones only and misses some. The sample includes approximately 120,000 clones, 91% of them seen just once. This specimen consisted of peripheral blood, obtained on day 0 of AZD1222 vaccination. These receptor sequences come from an adult in good health. CDR3s include the opening cysteine and the closing phenylalanine or tryptophan. The D gene is left open where the match is weak. Clone sizes are given selectively: once, few, many, or a class where the clone is expanded.

j_gene: TRBJ2-1; abundance: .; v_gene: TRBV15; d_gene: TRBD1; CDR3aa: CATSRPGTGGRNEQFF; CDR3nt: TGTGCCACCAGCAGGCCCGGGACAGGGGGGCGGAATGAGCAGTTCTTC
j_gene: TRBJ1-5; abundance: .; v_gene: TRBV6-1; d_gene: .; CDR3aa: CASSENFGFSQHF; CDR3nt: TGTGCCAGCAGTGAAAATTTTGGGTTTTCCCAGCATTTT
j_gene: TRBJ2-3; abundance: .; v_gene: TRBV10-2; d_gene: TRBD1; CDR3aa: CASGDSRADTQYF; CDR3nt: TGCGCCAGCGGGGACAGTCGGGCAGATACGCAGTATTTT
j_gene: TRBJ2-4; abundance: .; v_gene: TRBV19; d_gene: .; CDR3aa: CATDVGSQGSQNIQYF; CDR3nt: TGTGCCACCGACGTAGGTTCCCAAGGGTCTCAAAACATTCAGTACTTC
j_gene: TRBJ2-7; abundance: .; v_gene: TRBV20-1; d_gene: .; CDR3aa: CSASHTFGSYEQYF; CDR3nt: TGCAGTGCTAGTCATACTTTCGGCTCCTACGAGCAGTACTTC
j_gene: TRBJ2-3; abundance: once; v_gene: TRBV29-1; d_gene: TRBD2; CDR3aa: CSGLTSGLTDTQYF; CDR3nt: TGCAGCGGGCTCACTAGCGGATTAACAGATACGCAGTATTTT
j_gene: TRBJ2-1; abundance: .; v_gene: TRBV7-8; d_gene: .; CDR3aa: CASSSPRNEQFF; CDR3nt: TGTGCCAGCAGCTCACCGCGCAATGAGCAGTTCTTC
j_gene: TRBJ1-1; abundance: .; v_gene: TRBV30; d_gene: TRBD1; CDR3aa: CAWDTGQPGPTEAFF; CDR3nt: TGTGCCTGGGATACGGGACAGCCGGGGCCGACTGAAGCTTTCTTT
j_gene: TRBJ2-3; abundance: .; v_gene: TRBV7-9; d_gene: TRBD2; CDR3aa: CASSFSLAGTTDTQYF; CDR3nt: TGTGCCAGCAGCTTCTCCCTAGCGGGAACCACAGATACGCAGTATTTT
j_gene: TRBJ1-2; abundance: .; v_gene: TRBV19; d_gene: .; CDR3aa: CASRPVRGTYGYTF; CDR3nt: TGTGCCAGTAGACCCGTGAGGGGCACATATGGCTACACCTTC
j_gene: TRBJ2-6; abundance: .; v_gene: TRBV29-1; d_gene: TRBD1; CDR3aa: CSATGASGANVLTF; CDR3nt: TGCAGCGCAACAGGGGCCTCTGGGGCCAACGTCCTGACTTTC
j_gene: TRBJ1-3; abundance: .; v_gene: TRBV5-4; d_gene: .; CDR3aa: CASSLSDSGNTIYF; CDR3nt: TGTGCCAGCAGCTTAAGTGACTCTGGAAACACCATATATTTT
j_gene: TRBJ1-4; abundance: .; v_gene: TRBV30; d_gene: .; CDR3aa: CAWSLRTAGNEKLFF; CDR3nt: TGTGCCTGGAGTTTACGGACAGCCGGTAATGAAAAACTGTTTTTT